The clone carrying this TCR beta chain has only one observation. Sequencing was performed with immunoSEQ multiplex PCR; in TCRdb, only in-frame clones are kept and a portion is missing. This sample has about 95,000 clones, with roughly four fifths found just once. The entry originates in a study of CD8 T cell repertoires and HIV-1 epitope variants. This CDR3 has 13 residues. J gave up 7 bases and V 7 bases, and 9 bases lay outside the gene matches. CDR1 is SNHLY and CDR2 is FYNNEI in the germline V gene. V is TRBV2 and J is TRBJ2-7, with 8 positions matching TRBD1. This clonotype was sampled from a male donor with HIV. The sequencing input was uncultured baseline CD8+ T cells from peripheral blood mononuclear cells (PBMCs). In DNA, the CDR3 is TGTGCCAGCATAAGGACAGGGACGCGTGAGCAGTACTTC. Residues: CASIRTGTREQYF.